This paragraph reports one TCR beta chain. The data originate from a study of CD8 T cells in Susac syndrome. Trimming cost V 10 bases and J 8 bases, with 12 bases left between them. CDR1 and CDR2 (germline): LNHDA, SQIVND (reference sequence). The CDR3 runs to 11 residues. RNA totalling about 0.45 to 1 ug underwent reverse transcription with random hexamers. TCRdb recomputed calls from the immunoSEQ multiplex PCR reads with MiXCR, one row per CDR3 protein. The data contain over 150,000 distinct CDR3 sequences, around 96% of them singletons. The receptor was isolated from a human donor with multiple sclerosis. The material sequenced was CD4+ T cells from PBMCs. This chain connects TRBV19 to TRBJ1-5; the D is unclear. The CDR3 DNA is TGTGCCAACACCCAGCTGGAGCCCCAGCATTTT. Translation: CANTQLEPQHF.